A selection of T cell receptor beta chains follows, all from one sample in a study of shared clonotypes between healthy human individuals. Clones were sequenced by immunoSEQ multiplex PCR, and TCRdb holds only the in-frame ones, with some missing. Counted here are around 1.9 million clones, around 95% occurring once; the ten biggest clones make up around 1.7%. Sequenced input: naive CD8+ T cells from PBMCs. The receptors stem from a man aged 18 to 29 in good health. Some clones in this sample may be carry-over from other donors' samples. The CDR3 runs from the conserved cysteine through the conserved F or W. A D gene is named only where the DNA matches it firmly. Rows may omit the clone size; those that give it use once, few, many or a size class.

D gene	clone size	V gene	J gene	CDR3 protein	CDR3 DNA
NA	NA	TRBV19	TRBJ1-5	CASTPRGFGQPQHF	TGTGCCAGTACCCCGCGGGGGTTCGGTCAGCCCCAGCATTTT
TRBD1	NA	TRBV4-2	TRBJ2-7	CASSQGQGAYEQYF	TGTGCCAGCAGCCAAGGACAGGGTGCCTACGAGCAGTACTTC
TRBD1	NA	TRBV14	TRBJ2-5	CASSQSFTGAGETQYF	TGTGCCAGCAGCCAGTCGTTTACAGGGGCTGGGGAGACCCAGTACTTC
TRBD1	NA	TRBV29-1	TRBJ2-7	CSVEADRGVYEQYF	TGCAGCGTTGAAGCCGACAGGGGGGTCTACGAGCAGTACTTC
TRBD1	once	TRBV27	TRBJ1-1	CATRTGPLNTEAFF	TGTGCCACAAGGACAGGGCCATTGAACACTGAAGCTTTCTTT
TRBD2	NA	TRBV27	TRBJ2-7	CASSSGSGRLNEQYF	TGTGCCAGCAGTTCGGGAAGCGGGAGGCTCAACGAGCAGTACTTC
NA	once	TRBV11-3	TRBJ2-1	CASSFSWGNSVVRHEQFF	TGTGCCAGCAGCTTCAGCTGGGGGAATAGCGTTGTTAGGCATGAGCAGTTCTTC
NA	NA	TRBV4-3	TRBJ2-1	CASSQDGNEQFF	TGCGCCAGCAGCCAAGATGGCAATGAGCAGTTCTTC
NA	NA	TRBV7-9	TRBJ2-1	CASSGLGTSPMNEQFF	TGTGCCAGCAGCGGATTGGGGACCAGTCCAATGAATGAGCAGTTCTTC
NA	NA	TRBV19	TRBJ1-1	CASSIGRPPEAFF	TGTGCCAGTAGTATAGGACGACCCCCTGAAGCTTTCTTT
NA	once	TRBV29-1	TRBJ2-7	CSVRGSYEQYF	TGCAGCGTGAGGGGTTCCTACGAGCAGTACTTC
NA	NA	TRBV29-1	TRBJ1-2	CSAGPRHGYGYTF	TGCAGCGCCGGACCCCGACACGGCTATGGCTACACCTTC
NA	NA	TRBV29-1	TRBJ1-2	CSVGDSSYGYTF	TGCAGCGTGGGAGATTCCTCCTATGGCTACACCTTC
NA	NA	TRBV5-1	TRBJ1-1	CASSQGWGMNTEAFF	TGCGCCAGCAGCCAGGGTTGGGGGATGAACACTGAAGCTTTCTTT
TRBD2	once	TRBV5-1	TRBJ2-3	CASSLGGRVADTQYF	TGCGCCAGCAGCTTGGGCGGGAGGGTCGCAGATACGCAGTATTTT
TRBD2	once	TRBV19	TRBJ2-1	CASSIGSGSLNEQFF	TGTGCCAGTAGTATTGGTAGCGGGAGCCTCAATGAGCAGTTCTTC
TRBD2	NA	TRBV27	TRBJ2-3	CASSPGGGWREVTDTQYF	TGTGCCAGCAGTCCTGGGGGCGGGTGGCGGGAGGTGACAGATACGCAGTATTTT
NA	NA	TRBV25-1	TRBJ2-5	CASSGGRETQYF	TGTGCCAGCAGTGGGGGGCGAGAGACCCAGTACTTC
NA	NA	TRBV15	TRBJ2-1	CATSRAGSYNEQFF	TGTGCCACCAGCCGAGCGGGCTCCTACAATGAGCAGTTCTTC
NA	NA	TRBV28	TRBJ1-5	CASSLVQGTQPQHF	TGTGCCAGCAGTTTGGTCCAGGGGACTCAGCCCCAGCATTTT
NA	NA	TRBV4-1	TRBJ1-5	CASSPSPRSNQPQHF	TGCGCCAGCAGCCCATCCCCGCGGAGCAATCAGCCCCAGCATTTT
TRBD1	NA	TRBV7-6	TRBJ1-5	CASSLPQGAPNQPQHF	TGTGCCAGCAGCTTACCTCAGGGGGCGCCCAATCAGCCCCAGCATTTT
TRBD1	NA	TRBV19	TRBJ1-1	CASSPPGQAGNTEAFF	TGTGCCAGTAGTCCTCCGGGACAGGCGGGGAACACTGAAGCTTTCTTT
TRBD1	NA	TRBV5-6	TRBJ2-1	CASSVKQGSFLNEQFF	TGTGCCAGCAGCGTTAAACAGGGGAGTTTCCTCAATGAGCAGTTCTTC
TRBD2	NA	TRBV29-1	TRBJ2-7	CSVFGSSGVNYEQYF	TGCAGCGTTTTTGGGTCTAGCGGAGTGAACTACGAGCAGTACTTC
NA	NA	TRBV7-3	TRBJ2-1	CASSLIAFDEQFF	TGTGCCAGCAGCCTAATAGCATTCGATGAGCAGTTCTTC
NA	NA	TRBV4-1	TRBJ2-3	CASSQDEEGSTDTQYF	TGCGCCAGCAGCCAAGATGAAGAGGGGAGCACAGATACGCAGTATTTT
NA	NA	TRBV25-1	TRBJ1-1	CASSGKRQFLEAFF	TGTGCCAGCAGTGGAAAAAGACAGTTCCTTGAAGCTTTCTTT
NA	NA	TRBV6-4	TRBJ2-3	CASRVTSTRGDTQYF	TGTGCCAGCAGGGTGACTAGCACCAGGGGGGATACGCAGTATTTT
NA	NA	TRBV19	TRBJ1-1	CASTLFGNTEAFF	TGTGCCAGTACCCTATTTGGCAACACTGAAGCTTTCTTT
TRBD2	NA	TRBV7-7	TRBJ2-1	CASSLDGAGGPNNEQFF	TGTGCCAGCAGCTTAGATGGGGCGGGAGGGCCCAACAATGAGCAGTTCTTC
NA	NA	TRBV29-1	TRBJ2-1	CSVVLAYNEQFF	TGCAGCGTTGTGCTAGCTTACAATGAGCAGTTCTTC
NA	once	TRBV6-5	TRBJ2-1	CASSFLEARLNEQFF	TGTGCCAGCAGCTTCCTAGAGGCCCGACTCAATGAGCAGTTCTTC
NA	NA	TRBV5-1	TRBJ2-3	CASTPLVARLFTDTQYF	TGCGCCAGCACCCCCCTGGTGGCCCGACTTTTCACAGATACGCAGTATTTT
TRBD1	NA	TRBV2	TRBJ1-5	CASSWIRGREFGQPQHF	TGTGCCAGCAGTTGGATAAGGGGGCGAGAGTTTGGTCAGCCCCAGCATTTT
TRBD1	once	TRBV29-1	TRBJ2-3	CSFEWTGLSTDTQYF	TGCAGCTTTGAGTGGACAGGGCTCAGCACAGATACGCAGTATTTT
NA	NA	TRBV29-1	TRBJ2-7	CSVERTDSYEQYF	TGCAGCGTTGAAAGAACGGACTCCTACGAGCAGTACTTC
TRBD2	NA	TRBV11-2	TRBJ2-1	CASRGGLAPYNEQFF	TGTGCCAGCAGGGGGGGACTAGCGCCTTACAATGAGCAGTTCTTC
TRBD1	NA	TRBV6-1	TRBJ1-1	CASSEWRAGGAYTEAFF	TGTGCCAGCAGTGAATGGCGGGCAGGGGGCGCTTATACTGAAGCTTTCTTT
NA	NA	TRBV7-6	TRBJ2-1	CASSRFQFERKNNEQFF	TGTGCCAGCAGCCGATTCCAATTCGAGCGGAAGAACAATGAGCAGTTCTTC
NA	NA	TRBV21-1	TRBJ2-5	CASRMGGPQETQYF	TGTGCCAGCAGAATGGGAGGCCCCCAAGAGACCCAGTACTTC
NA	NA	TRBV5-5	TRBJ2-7	CASSQFRGFSYEQYF	TGTGCCAGCAGCCAGTTCAGGGGATTCTCCTACGAGCAGTACTTC
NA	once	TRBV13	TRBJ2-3	CASSPPGLRADTQYF	TGTGCCAGCAGCCCCCCGGGACTCAGAGCAGATACGCAGTATTTT
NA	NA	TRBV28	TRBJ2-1	CASSTLSESSYNEQFF	TGTGCCAGCAGTACCCTCTCGGAGAGCTCCTACAATGAGCAGTTCTTC